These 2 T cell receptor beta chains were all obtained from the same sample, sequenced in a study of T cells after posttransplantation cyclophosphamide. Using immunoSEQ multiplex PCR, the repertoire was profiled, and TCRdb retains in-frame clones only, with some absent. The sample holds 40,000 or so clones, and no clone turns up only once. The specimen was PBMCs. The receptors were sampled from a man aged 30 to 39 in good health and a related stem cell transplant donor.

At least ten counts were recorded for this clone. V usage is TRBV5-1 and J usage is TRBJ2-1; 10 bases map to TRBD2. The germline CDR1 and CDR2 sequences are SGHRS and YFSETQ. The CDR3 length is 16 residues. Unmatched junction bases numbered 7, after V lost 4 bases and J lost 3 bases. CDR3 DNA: TGCGCCAGCAGCCCAACAGCGGGGGGGCTCTACAATGAGCAGTTCTTC. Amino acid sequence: CASSPTAGGLYNEQFF.

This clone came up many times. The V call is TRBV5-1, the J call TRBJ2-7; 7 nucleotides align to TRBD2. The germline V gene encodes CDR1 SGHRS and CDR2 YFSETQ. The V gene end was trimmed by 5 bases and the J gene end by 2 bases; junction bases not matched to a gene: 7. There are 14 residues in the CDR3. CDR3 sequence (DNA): TGCGCCAGCAGTTACGGACTAGATCCCTACGAGCAGTACTTC. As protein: CASSYGLDPYEQYF.